The next 29 T cell receptor beta chains were all read from a single sample in a study of shared clonotypes between healthy human individuals. Method: immunoSEQ multiplex PCR; TCRdb's copy keeps in-frame clones and lacks some. The data contain millions of clones, roughly 92% of them singletons. Sequencing was done on a sample of naive CD4+ T cells sorted from blood. Described subset: CD45RA+ positively selected. These receptors all stem from a young man in good health.

The chain is built from TRBV6-6 and TRBJ2-6, with 8 bases identical to TRBD2. Germline CDR1 and CDR2: MNHNY and SVGAGI (reference sequence). This CDR3 has 13 residues. Trimming took 6 bases from V and 17 from J; bases not matched to a gene: 12. The CDR3 reads CASRSREGPRVTF. The CDR3 coding sequence is TGTGCCAGCAGATCCCGGGAGGGGCCGAGGGTGACTTTC.

The chain couples TRBV5-4 to TRBJ1-1; D is ambiguous. The CDR3 length is 14 residues. The V and J ends lost 5 bases and 4 bases respectively, with 15 bases between them. Germline V gene data show CDR1 as SGHNT and CDR2 as YYREEE (reference sequence). CDR3 in amino acids: CASRKGIGITEAFF. The CDR3 DNA reads TGTGCCAGCAGAAAGGGAATAGGGATCACTGAAGCTTTCTTT.

V and J are TRBV27 and TRBJ1-2, with TRBD1 identical over 7 bases. Germline V gene sequence: CDR1 MNHEY, CDR2 SMNVEV (reference sequence). J gave up 4 bases and V 7 bases, and 12 bases lay outside the gene matches. CDR3 length: 15 residues. The CDR3 spells CASTSRAGGIYGYTF. In nucleotides, the CDR3 is TGTGCCAGCACCTCCAGGGCAGGGGGTATCTATGGCTACACCTTC.

V and J are TRBV4-1 and TRBJ1-4; possibly TRBD1 for D (6 bases). The CDR3 has 16 amino acids. From germline, CDR1 is MGHRA and CDR2 YSYEKL. V lost 0 bases and J 8 bases, leaving 16 bases between the germline ends. The CDR3 loop is CASSQEAQGRKEKLFF. CDR3 DNA: TGCGCCAGCAGCCAAGAGGCCCAGGGGAGAAAGGAAAAACTGTTTTTT.

J is TRBJ2-2 and V is TRBV5-4, with TRBD2 matching 7 bases. The germline V gene has CDR1 SGHNT and CDR2 YYREEE (reference sequence). This CDR3 comprises 15 residues. V lost 0 bases to trimming and J lost 6 bases; unmatched junction nucleotides: 5. The CDR3, as DNA: TGTGCCAGCAGCTTGGGGCTAGCGGCCGCCGGGGAGCTGTTTTTT. It encodes CASSLGLAAAGELFF. Looking up the rest from reference TRBV5-4 and TRBJ2-2 gives the full variable domain: ETGVTQSPTHLIKTRGQQVTLRCSSQSGHNTVSWYQQALGQGPQFIFQYYREEENGRGNFPPRFSGLQFPNYSSELNVNALELDDSALYLCASSLGLAAAGELFFGEGSRLTVL.

The chain couples TRBV28 to TRBJ2-7, with a tentative D call TRBD2 (6 bases). Germline CDR1 MDHEN, CDR2 SYDVKM. Trimming pared 5 bases from V and 2 bases from J, leaving 16 bases between. The CDR3 covers 15 residues. CDR3 in amino acids: CASSPRDFPTYEQYF. DNA of the CDR3: TGTGCCAGCAGTCCCCGGGACTTCCCTACCTACGAGCAGTACTTC.

V gene TRBV18 combines with J gene TRBJ1-4; 9 positions match TRBD1. Trimming cost V 2 bases and J 0 bases; bases outside gene matches: 4. Germline CDR1 is KGHSH and CDR2 is LQKENI. There are 17 residues in the CDR3. The CDR3 DNA follows: TGTGCCAGCTCACCAAGACAGGGGGGTGCAACTAATGAAAAACTGTTTTTT. It yields the protein CASSPRQGGATNEKLFF.

The chain employs TRBV11-2 and TRBJ2-7; a weak D match, TRBD2 (6 bases). This CDR3 has 17 amino acids. Germline loops: CDR1 SGHAT, CDR2 FQNNGV. Trimming left V 5 bases short and J 0 bases short, with 20 bases between. The CDR3 region has the DNA TGTGCCAGCAGCCCCCAAGTTGGGGAGCGGGCCTCCTACGAGCAGTACTTC. Translated: CASSPQVGERASYEQYF.

The J gene is TRBJ2-7, the V gene TRBV7-8; the D is unclear. Trimming took 5 bases from V and 2 from J, leaving 19 bases between them. CDR1 is SGHVS, CDR2 FQNEAQ, per germline. This CDR3 region has 16 residues. The CDR3 coding sequence is TGTGCCAGCAGCCCTGAGAGTGGCGGTTTTACCTACGAGCAGTACTTC. Its translation is CASSPESGGFTYEQYF.

This rearrangement joins TRBV7-2 to TRBJ2-2; 8 positions agree with TRBD2. J was trimmed by 3 bases and V by 7 bases; bases with no gene match: 7. Germline CDR1 reads SGHTA; CDR2 reads FQGNSA. The CDR3 is 15 residues long. CDR3 residues: CASKNAGLDTGELFF. The CDR3 bases are TGTGCCAGCAAAAACGCGGGACTAGACACCGGGGAGCTGTTTTTT.

This chain links TRBV28 with TRBJ2-4, with a possible D match to TRBD1 (6 bases). Trimming removed 4 bases at V and 0 bases at J, with 13 bases between. Germline CDR1 reads MDHEN; CDR2 reads SYDVKM. The CDR3 has 16 amino acids. The CDR3 DNA reads TGTGCCAGCAGTTACCAAGGACAGACAGCCAAAAACATTCAGTACTTC. Translation: CASSYQGQTAKNIQYF.

As to this clone: Distinct nucleotide sequences in the sample also encode this CDR3. CDR3 residues: CASSSRDRGNTEAFF. In DNA form, the CDR3 reads TGCGCCAGCAGCTCACGGGACAGAGGGAACACTGAAGCTTTCTTT. J is TRBJ1-1 and V is TRBV5-1, with 7 bases identical to TRBD1. Germline loops: CDR1 SGHRS, CDR2 YFSETQ. This CDR3 contains 15 residues. J was trimmed by 1 base and V by 3 bases; bases with no gene match: 6.

The chain is built from TRBV18 and TRBJ1-1, with a possible D match to TRBD1 (5 bases). This CDR3 comprises 14 residues. Per germline, CDR1 KGHSH and CDR2 LQKENI. V gave up 4 bases and J gave up 5 bases, with 14 bases separating them. This chain's CDR3 is CASSLGGGETEAFF. CDR3 nucleotide sequence: TGTGCCAGCTCACTGGGGGGGGGAGAAACTGAAGCTTTCTTT.

J is TRBJ2-5 and V is TRBV25-1; 7 nucleotides agree with TRBD1. Near its end, the DNA agrees better with TRBJ2-7, so the J call may be wrong. The CDR3 has 13 residues. From germline, CDR1 is MGHDK and CDR2 SYGVNS. In nucleotides, the CDR3 is TGTGCGACCACAGGGGACAGTTCCTACGAGCAGTACTTC. It codes for CATTGDSSYEQYF.

V usage is TRBV6-5 and J usage is TRBJ1-4; D perhaps matches TRBD1 (5 bases). Germline V gene data show CDR1 as MNHEY and CDR2 as SVGAGI. Trimming pared 4 bases from V and 0 bases from J, leaving 12 bases between. The CDR3 totals 16 residues. The CDR3 here is CASSSRDGATNEKLFF. The CDR3 nucleotides read TGTGCCAGCAGTTCCCGGGACGGTGCAACTAATGAAAAACTGTTTTTT.

This clone was observed once. This sequence joins TRBV11-2 and TRBJ1-1; 9 bases are a match to TRBD1. CDR3 length: 14 residues. The J segment lost 4 bases and the V segment lost 6 bases, leaving 6 bases of the junction unmatched. Germline V gene data show CDR1 as SGHAT and CDR2 as FQNNGV. The CDR3 DNA reads as TGTGCCAGCAGGGGACAGGGCGCCGGCACTGAAGCTTTCTTT. Translated, it gives CASRGQGAGTEAFF.

V is TRBV28 and J is TRBJ1-2; possibly TRBD1 for D (5 bases). Germline V lookup: CDR1 MDHEN, CDR2 SYDVKM. The germline V and J ends were trimmed by 3 bases and 8 bases, with 13 bases remaining between them. This CDR3 has 13 amino acids. The CDR3 is CASSFGAPGGYTF. The CDR3 DNA reads TGTGCCAGCAGTTTCGGGGCCCCAGGCGGCTACACCTTC.

This chain connects TRBV15 to TRBJ2-3, with D perhaps TRBD2 (5 bases). Trimming left V 3 bases short and J 4 bases short, with 11 bases between. The CDR3 runs 14 residues. Germline V lookup: CDR1 LNHNV, CDR2 YYDKDF (reference sequence). The CDR3 here is CATSRGRGPDTQYF. Here the CDR3 DNA reads TGTGCCACCAGCAGGGGCCGGGGTCCAGATACGCAGTATTTT.

In nucleotides, the CDR3 is TGTGCCAGCAGCCACGACAGGTTGGGATCGCACTATGGCTACACCTTC. Its protein product is CASSHDRLGSHYGYTF. The chain is built from TRBV7-9 and TRBJ1-2; TRBD1 is a possible D gene (6 bases). V lost 5 bases and J 3 bases, leaving 19 bases between the germline ends. This CDR3 has 16 amino acids. The germline CDR1 and CDR2 sequences are SEHNR and FQNEAQ (reference sequence). The full variable domain, its missing parts supplied by reference TRBV7-9 and TRBJ1-2, is DTGVSQNPRHKITKRGQNVTFRCDPISEHNRLYWYRQTLGQGPEFLTYFQNEAQLEKSRLLSDRFSAERPKGSFSTLEIQRTEQGDSAMYLCASSHDRLGSHYGYTFGSGTRLTVV.

The rearrangement uses TRBV10-3 and TRBJ2-3; 8 bases line up with TRBD2. Germline-derived CDR1 and CDR2 are ENHRY and SYGVKD. V lost 6 bases, J lost 2 bases, and 10 bases stayed unmatched. CDR3 length equals 16 residues. The CDR3 bases are TGTGCCATCAGCCAAGCAGCGGGGGCCCTCACAGATACGCAGTATTTT. This codes for CAISQAAGALTDTQYF.

V is TRBV6-5 and J is TRBJ1-1; D call uncertain. In germline, CDR1 is MNHEY, CDR2 SVGAGI. Trimming took off 1 base at V and 7 bases at J, with 4 bases between the two ends. CDR3 size: 11 residues. This chain's CDR3 is CASSYWHEAFF. In nucleotides, the CDR3 is TGTGCCAGCAGTTACTGGCATGAAGCTTTCTTT.

The J gene is TRBJ2-1, the V gene TRBV5-1; D call uncertain. The germline gives CDR1 SGHRS, CDR2 YFSETQ. This CDR3 contains 14 residues. Trimming pared 0 bases from V and 9 bases from J, leaving 13 bases between. The DNA for the CDR3 is TGCGCCAGCAGCTTGGCCGTAACTAACGGTGAGCAGTTCTTC. It codes for CASSLAVTNGEQFF. The full variable domain, completed using reference TRBV5-1 and TRBJ2-1, is KAGVTQTPRYLIKTRGQQVTLSCSPISGHRSVSWYQQTPGQGLQFLFEYFSETQRNKGNFPGRFSGRQFSNSRSEMNVSTLELGDSALYLCASSLAVTNGEQFFGPGTRLTVL.

The V and J genes are TRBV19 and TRBJ1-2; unclear D gene. The germline V and J ends were trimmed by 5 bases and 5 bases, with 9 bases remaining between them. The CDR3 is 12 residues long. Germline CDR1 reads LNHDA; CDR2 reads SQIVND (reference sequence). CDR3 region: CASSAREYGYTF. As DNA, the CDR3 is TGTGCCAGTAGTGCCCGGGAATATGGCTACACCTTC.

Here the CDR3 reads CASRKTANTEAFF. CDR3 bases: TGTGCCAGTAGGAAAACGGCGAACACTGAAGCTTTCTTT. The V and J genes are TRBV19 and TRBJ1-1; no definite D call. V lost 6 bases to trimming and J lost 1 base, with 9 bases between them. The CDR3 sequence is 13 residues long. CDR1 is LNHDA and CDR2 is SQIVND in the germline V gene (reference sequence). The whole variable domain, remainder taken from reference TRBV19 and TRBJ1-1, is DGGITQSPKYLFRKEGQNVTLSCEQNLNHDAMYWYRQDPGQGLRLIYYSQIVNDFQKGDIAEGYSVSREKKESFPLTVTSAQKNPTAFYLCASRKTANTEAFFGQGTRLTVV.

The sample holds one count of this clone. The chain couples TRBV7-9 to TRBJ2-2; D not resolved. The V end was cut by 7 bases, the J end by 2 bases, with 14 bases between. The CDR3 extends over 15 amino acids. In germline, CDR1 is SEHNR, CDR2 FQNEAQ (reference sequence). The CDR3 is CASNRPVENTGELFF. The CDR3 bases are TGTGCCAGCAATCGTCCCGTCGAAAACACCGGGGAGCTGTTTTTT.

As for this clone: This specimen includes other DNA sequences encoding the same CDR3. The chain has TRBV18 and TRBJ2-3; the D gene could be TRBD1 or TRBD2 (5 bases each). V lost 4 bases, J lost 2 bases, and 7 bases lay in between. This CDR3 comprises 13 residues. Germline lookup yields CDR1 KGHSH and CDR2 LQKENI. CDR3 nucleotides: TGTGCCAGCTCACGGGACCACACAGATACGCAGTATTTT. Translation gives CASSRDHTDTQYF.

The V gene is TRBV6-5, the J gene TRBJ2-1; 10 bases line up with TRBD2. Losses at the gene ends were 0 bases for V and 7 bases for J; bases not matched to a gene: 6. This CDR3 spans 16 amino acids. Per the germline V gene, CDR1 is MNHEY and CDR2 is SVGAGI. The CDR3 loop reads CASSYSERGGRNEQFF. The CDR3 nucleotides are TGTGCCAGCAGTTACTCGGAGCGGGGGGGCCGAAATGAGCAGTTCTTC.

In regard to this clone: The sample has other DNA sequences that encode this CDR3 too. This chain connects TRBV5-1 to TRBJ1-3; D is unresolved. V shed 0 bases and J shed 4 bases, with 8 bases lying between them. CDR1 and CDR2 (germline): SGHRS, YFSETQ. The CDR3 runs 14 residues. Here the CDR3 DNA reads TGCGCCAGCAGCTTGGTCGGGTCCGGAAACACCATATATTTT. It encodes CASSLVGSGNTIYF.

The rearrangement links TRBV27 to TRBJ1-1; TRBD1 is a possible D gene (6 bases). Trimming took off 7 bases at V and 0 bases at J, with 12 bases between the two ends. This CDR3 is 14 amino acids long. From germline, CDR1 is MNHEY and CDR2 SMNVEV (reference sequence). The CDR3 DNA reads TGTGCCAGCAAAGGGCAGGGGTTGAACACTGAAGCTTTCTTT. Its protein is CASKGQGLNTEAFF.